The entry below describes one T cell receptor (beta chain). This clonotype was seen a few times. Its cognate antigen has yet to be identified. Base qualities are not recorded, but no much larger clone differs from it by a single base. Sequencer: Illumina HiSeq 1500. TCRdb took the public reads, trimmed them with fastp at Q25, ran MiXCR for clone calling and kept in-frame beta chains. Here each entry gathers all rows of one CDR3 protein and keeps the most common genes and DNA. The sample table holds 750,000 to 950,000 distinct CDR3 sequences, of which 25% to 30% were seen once. Of the sample, roughly 14% is held by the ten largest clones. V is cut by 5 bases and J by 3 bases, and the space between the germline ends is 17 bases. The germline V gene (reference sequence) specifies SEHNR as CDR1 and FQNEAQ as CDR2. Including the terminal cysteine and phenylalanine, the CDR3 comprises 16 residues. Left in the record is the CDR3 DNA by itself, 48 bases read in frame from the first base.

The treatment or condition label for this specimen denotes: in vitro stimulation with specific CMV peptide epitopes to enrich CMV-specific T cells. The data were taken from a study of T cell repertoires in cytomegalovirus infection (dated by TCRdb to about 2019). With respect to the entire study: Recently identified HLA-C-restricted CMV epitopes, whose presentation resists viral immunomodulation, were targeted by peptide stimulations together with well-studied HLA-B-restricted epitopes. Donor HLA type was relevant to the analysis, as public TCR beta signatures indicated carriage of CMV infection together with the matching HLA type.

The paper's findings and limits, for the study overall: Cumulative frequency of public TCR beta family members discriminated carriers of CMV infection plus the relevant HLA type in this cohort and an independent roughly 340-donor cohort. The ex vivo response was dominated by HLA-C-restricted CMV-specific TCR beta clonotypes, which also provided the single most frequent clonotype in two of eight donors.

The sequence was collected from a human donor in good health (CMV status not recorded). Some clones in this sample may be carry-over from other donors' samples. Recombination linked TRBV7-9 to TRBJ2-1; the D gene lacks a confident call. Sequencing used cultured CD8+ T cells from PBMCs, obtained from culture after CMV antigen stimulation. Read as DNA, the sequence is TGTGCCAGCAGCCCTCCCGGACCCTCATTCTACAATGAGCAGTTCTTC. This translates into CASSPPGPSFYNEQFF.